This T cell receptor (beta chain) was obtained from a study of T-cell reconstitution after alpha-beta-depleted transplantation in children. Study-wide findings and caveats: T cells produced anew were the main source of T-cell counts and diversity one year after transplant. As was reported, about two months after transplant, alpha-beta T cells came from several hundred expanded graft clones. It was surviving recipient T cells and thymic progenitors that gave some patients high TCRbeta diversity at day 60.

Library preparation (for TCRbeta) was performed with unique molecular identifiers. Each CDR3 protein is one row after TCRdb ran MiXCR on the PCR reads. The repertoire holds hundreds of thousands of distinct CDR3 sequences, with 24% as singletons. In this sample, this clonotype turned up a few times. Its antigen is still unknown. The sample was PBMCs, mostly from graft donor cells, taken 360 days after TCRalphabeta/CD19-depleted stem cell transplant. The TCR originated in a female patient under 10 years old who had a stem cell transplant for congenital amegakaryocytic thrombocytopenia, so the T cells may come from the graft donor.

This CDR3 is CASSYGTATNEKLFF. CDR3 sequence (DNA): TGTGCCAGCAGTTACGGGACAGCAACTAATGAAAAACTGTTTTTT. This chain connects TRBV6-5 to TRBJ1-4, with TRBD1 identical over 7 bases. CDR3 size: 15 residues. Germline lookup yields CDR1 MNHEY and CDR2 SVGAGI. V lost 2 bases, J lost 0 bases, and 0 bases stayed unmatched.